The sequence of this T cell receptor beta chain was determined in a study of cytomegalovirus exposure and HLA in healthy donors (dated by TCRdb to about 2017). Background on the whole study: According to an earlier analysis of 587 of the donors, 200 million or so T cells yielded some 110 million unique TCR beta sequences and about 300 Gb of sequence data. Roughly 300 gigabases of sequencing data and 91 million or so unique TCR sequences made up an early release that covered 640 HLA-typed donors. Among the roughly 370 genotyped donors, under 90% belonged to the genetic ancestry cluster associated with self-reported Caucasian donors. The study was designed to test whether signatures of past pathogen exposure could be identified by cataloging public T cell receptors. The study used immunosequencing to profile the T cell repertoires of several hundred subjects and linked those repertoires to cytomegalovirus serostatus. Besides the first cohort of approximately 670 subjects, a separate validation cohort made up of 120 or so different subjects was used. To predict cytomegalovirus infection status, the study combined high-throughput TCR immunosequencing, statistical association of individual TCRs with disease status, and machine learning. In a later analysis, previously published TCR beta repertoires from roughly 710 donors were re-analyzed and high-resolution HLA genotyping was added so that TCR occurrence patterns could be studied. Rather than drawing on any new phenotypic data, the later analysis identified candidate immune exposures from TCR beta sequences and the way those sequences occurred across donors. An earlier analysis of 500 to 650 of the donors applied high-throughput TCR beta sequencing to assess whether each TCR beta V gene segment acted as functional or pseudogenic. Alongside the repertoire data, information on donor age, sex, ethnicity and CMV serostatus was compiled. Genome-wide SNP genotypes for about 55% of the roughly 670 donors were used in a later genetic analysis, which treated that subset as a discovery cohort. Every discovery cohort repertoire had been produced on one sequencing platform. Class I and class II HLA loci were covered by the typing at four-digit resolution. Typing coverage varied by locus: about 629-630 donors for A, B, C, DRB1 and DQB1; roughly 510 for DQA1; over 600 for DPA1; approximately 490 for DPB1. Roughly 5 DR-DQ haplotypes were treated as single units for association and clustering because of strong linkage in the cohort. Across some 400 genotyped donors of the cohort, an average of approximately 240,000 unique TCR beta nucleotide sequences per donor were sequenced, and 15% to 20% of those sequences were non-productive.

Looking up the germline V gene (reference sequence) yields CDR1 LNHDA and CDR2 SQIVND. V ends up 5 bases short and J 0 bases short, with an unmatched junction base count of 2. Counted from cysteine to phenylalanine, this CDR3 has 14 amino acids. The entry retains the CDR3 DNA only, 42 bases that are in frame from base 1. The cohort comprised 666 healthy bone marrow donors. All cohort members were sampled while nominally healthy, although unrecorded immune exposures were likely present. The donor tested CMV seropositive and was one of the 289 seropositive cohort members. Every donor gave a peripheral blood sample, and the peripheral blood mononuclear cells from that sample were used for TCR beta sequencing. Genomic DNA was extracted from the blood cell samples with the Qiagen DNeasy Blood Extraction Kit. The library was produced with the immunoSEQ multiplex PCR assay. For the multiplex PCR, a mixture combining 60 forward primers for TCR Vbeta segments and 13 reverse primers for TCR Jbeta segments was used. Amplification of the CDR3 region of rearranged TCR beta genes was performed with a multiplex PCR assay on genomic DNA. The Illumina HiSeq System was used to sequence the amplified TCR beta libraries as 87-base-pair reads. For the original study's pipeline: In a later analysis, around 80 million unique TCR beta chains were counted across the roughly 610 repertoires, and approximately 11 million of these chains were shared by at least two donors. Raw reads were error-corrected and collapsed into unique sequences by a nearest-neighbor algorithm in which closely related sequences were merged to remove PCR and sequencing errors. V, D and J gene segments were assigned by aligning CDR3 sequences to IMGT reference sequences. Each retained sequence needed at least a six-nucleotide match to both a V gene segment and a J gene segment. Rearrangements were classified as productive when the CDR3 lacked stop codons and remained in frame with V and J, and all other rearrangements were classified as non-productive. CDR3 was defined by IMGT convention, running from the second conserved V-encoded cysteine to the conserved J-encoded phenylalanine. In an earlier analysis of around 540 of the donors, sequences lacking an unambiguous match to a single V gene segment were excluded. In an earlier analysis of roughly 600 of the donors, a V segment was called functional when productive rearrangements were above 56.7%, and segregating when the standard deviation between donors exceeded 5%. To diagnose cytomegalovirus status from the catalog of TCR beta chain sequences, a statistical classification framework was built. A later analysis assigned V and J genes by comparing TCR nucleotide sequences with IMGT/GENE-DB human TR gene sequences. A later analysis assigned CDR3 sequences and most-parsimonious VDJ recombination scenarios with the TCRdist pipeline. In a later analysis, each TCR beta chain was defined by its CDR3 amino acid sequence together with its V-gene family, and reads lacking a unique V-gene family were excluded. A later analysis removed 550 to 650 highly shared, low-generation-probability nucleotide sequences to deal with suspected cross-contamination and a sequencing artifact. In a later analysis, a clonal expansion index was calculated for each public chain from normalized within-repertoire ranks of inferred template counts. In a later analysis, generation probabilities were computed using a VDJ recombination model fitted to out-of-frame rearrangements, and the results were checked against IGoR. In a later analysis, hypergeometric tests were used to score TCR-TCR, TCR-HLA and TCR-CMV co-occurrence, with a repertoire-size bias correction applied to TCR pairs. A later analysis estimated false discovery rates by permuting HLA or CMV assignments 20 times. A later analysis grouped co-occurring TCRs with DBSCAN, adding TCRdist sequence similarity when clustering within HLA-allele-positive subsets. Repertoires with fewer than 30,000 or more than 120,000 public chains, plus five repertoires with anomalous nucleotide sharing, were excluded from co-occurrence clustering. TCRdb took over this immuneACCESS table, retaining in-frame rearrangements with V and J assigned. Such tables are incomplete; in checked studies, under half of the missing clones stem from an unresolved V gene, and the remainder is unexplained. V, J and clone size derive from that table, while D and trimming were established from the DNA sequence. The sample table records around 150,000 clones; around 80% of these occur just once. The ten largest clones capture 3.5% to 5.5% of the sample.

This clone occurred a few times. This clone's antigen is unknown. No base qualities exist here, and no much larger clone lies one base off it. This same CDR3 is encoded by further DNA sequences in the sample. Summary of the overall study and its limitations: Specific HLA alleles were associated with roughly 17,000 TCR beta sequences at a false discovery rate of 0.05 in a later analysis. In the study, some 160 TCR beta chains were listed as associated with cytomegalovirus. A few of the identified cytomegalovirus-associated TCR beta chains were confirmed in vitro to be specific for cytomegalovirus antigens. The cohort was sequenced for TCR beta chains only, and without alpha or paired-chain data the features that could be detected were limited. The 87-base-pair reads could not distinguish some IMGT-functional V segments, including TRBV6-2 and TRBV6-3, so those segments were excluded. A later analysis found that HLA-associated TCR beta chains were more clonally expanded and had lower generation probabilities than equally common non-associated chains. According to the authors, the approach could potentially be generalized to other disease states and immunological phenotypes. In a later analysis, several top co-occurrence clusters were reported to appear linked to parvovirus B19, influenza, CMV and Epstein-Barr virus. When HLA alleles, especially DR and DQ, strongly co-occurred, TCR associations were difficult to assign to individual alleles. Approximately 16 rarely observed V segments, including chromosome 9 orphons, were excluded from the earlier analysis of several hundred of the donors because counts were too low. A later genetic analysis reported fewer N-insertions in productive TCRs among donors in an Asian-associated ancestry cluster than the roughly 620-donor mean. In an earlier analysis of several hundred of the donors, most TCR beta V segments were observed in productive rearrangements about 90% or about 30% of the time, broadly matching IMGT annotations. Most CMV-associated TCR beta chains appeared to be HLA-restricted in a later analysis, and the HLA associations seemed to be driven largely by CMV exposure. A cluster of highly shared sequence variants was judged likely to be a technical artifact of the sequencing pipeline. Linkage disequilibrium might explain the correlated functional status among segregating V segments, but an unknown experimental factor could not be ruled out. Cytomegalovirus status was reported to be diagnosed by the classifier with high specificity and sensitivity in both the original and validation cohorts. While some public TCRs were present in many individuals, most TCR sequences turned up only very rarely across donors. Because HLA typing was unavailable for some donors at each locus, only the typed subset was used in association tests. Sequencing depth was assumed to be roughly uniform across donors in the presence/absence analyses, though that assumption may not hold. For the cohort, immune exposure information was limited to CMV serostatus. A later analysis found that TCR association rates varied across HLA loci, with DRB1 alleles showing the most associated TCRs and HLA-C alleles the fewest. An association between a missense DCLRE1C variant and V-gene and J-gene trimming of TCR beta chains was found in a later genetic analysis and replicated in an independent cohort. A further reported finding was that TCR beta sequences accurately predicted the HLA-A and HLA-B alleles for most subjects in the first cohort.

The sequenced sample was PBMCs. The clonotype comes from a middle-aged woman in good health and CMV-seropositive. The chain is assembled from TRBV19 and TRBJ2-7; 9 bases in the junction line up with TRBD1. CDR3 protein: CASSGTGSSYEQYF. The DNA reads as follows: TGTGCCAGTAGTGGGACAGGGAGCTCCTACGAGCAGTACTTC.